This T cell receptor beta chain emerged from a study of cytomegalovirus exposure and HLA in healthy donors. Findings of the study overall: When a later analysis was performed, an Asian-associated ancestry cluster reportedly had fewer N-insertions than the approximately 700-donor mean. Later analysis showed most CMV-associated TCR beta chains appearing HLA-restricted.

PCR employed 60 Vbeta and 13 Jbeta primers. Here immunoSEQ multiplex PCR was the method, and the copy in TCRdb shows in-frame clones only, minus some. The sample holds around 140,000 clones, roughly 78% seen once. This clone was counted only a few times. Its antigen is currently unknown. The CDR3 contains 16 residues. Germline values: CDR1 SGHTS, CDR2 YDEGEE. V shed 6 bases, J shed 5 bases, and the junction held 9 bases outside the gene matches. This receptor was obtained from a man between 50 and 59 years old in good health and CMV-seropositive. Sequences were obtained from PBMCs. The chain combines TRBV5-8 with TRBJ1-5; the match to TRBD1 covers 12 bases. The CDR3 loop is CASTQGDRGRDQPQHF. Written as DNA, the CDR3 is TGTGCCAGCACCCAGGGGGACAGGGGGCGAGATCAGCCCCAGCATTTT. Full variable domain (missing parts from reference TRBV5-8 and TRBJ1-5): EAGVTQSPTHLIKTRGQQATLRCSPISGHTSVYWYQQALGLGLQFLLWYDEGEERNRGNFPPRFSGRQFPNYSSELNVNALELEDSALYLCASTQGDRGRDQPQHFGDGTRLSIL.